Following are 27 T cell receptor beta chains from one sample sequenced in a study of control samples from healthy donors and cancer patients. TCRdb's table, derived via immunoSEQ multiplex PCR, lists solely in-frame clones and lacks some. This sample has about 73,000 clones, with approximately 89% found just once. What was sequenced was PBMCs. These receptors originate from a man aged 55-75 years with lung cancer.

The count of this clone is one. The chain is built from TRBV5-1 and TRBJ2-2, with D possibly matching TRBD2 (7 bases). V was trimmed by 6 bases and J by 5 bases, leaving 17 bases between them. Germline loops: CDR1 SGHRS, CDR2 YFSETQ. This CDR3 contains 15 residues. The CDR3 sequence is CASTWEGERTGELFF. The CDR3 nucleotides read TGCGCCAGCACTTGGGAGGGGGAGAGAACCGGGGAGCTGTTTTTT.

The rearrangement links TRBV27 to TRBJ1-2; 8 bases are shared with TRBD1. Germline loops: CDR1 MNHEY, CDR2 SMNVEV (reference sequence). The length of the CDR3 is 15 residues. Unmatched junction bases numbered 10, after V lost 6 bases and J lost 4 bases. This CDR3 reads CASRKPGQGPYGYTF. CDR3 nucleotide sequence: TGTGCCAGCAGAAAACCCGGACAGGGCCCCTATGGCTACACCTTC.

By share, this clone counts as medium-sized (0.01 to 0.1%). Other DNA sequences in the sample encode the same CDR3. CDR3 in amino acids: CASSLGWTGHEKLFF. The CDR3 DNA reads TGTGCCAGCAGCTTGGGATGGACAGGGCATGAAAAACTGTTTTTT. The chain combines TRBV5-6 with TRBJ1-4, with 8 nucleotides matching TRBD1. Germline assignment: CDR1 SGHDT and CDR2 YYEEEE. V lost 0 bases to trimming and J lost 6 bases; unmatched junction nucleotides: 4. The CDR3 consists of 15 residues. The full variable domain, in which reference TRBV5-6 and TRBJ1-4 provide the parts outside the CDR3, is DAGVTQSPTHLIKTRGQQVTLRCSPKSGHDTVSWYQQALGQGPQFIFQYYEEEERQRGNFPDRFSGHQFPNYSSELNVNALLLGDSALYLCASSLGWTGHEKLFFGSGTQLSVL.

The rearrangement uses TRBV6-6 and TRBJ1-5, with D hard to call. In germline, CDR1 is MNHNY, CDR2 SVGAGI (reference sequence). Trimming removed 5 bases at V and 2 bases at J, with 16 bases between. The CDR3 sequence is 16 residues long. CDR3 nucleotide sequence: TGTGCCAGCAGTCCCCCGACCGGGAAGGGCAATCAGCCCCAGCATTTT. It is translated as CASSPPTGKGNQPQHF.

The rearrangement links TRBV5-1 to TRBJ1-1; 8 nucleotides agree with TRBD1. V trimming: 4 bases; J trimming: 4 bases; junction bases outside the gene matches: 6. The CDR3 runs 14 residues. Per germline, CDR1 SGHRS and CDR2 YFSETQ. CDR3 region: CASSSQGASTEAFF. The CDR3 coding sequence is TGCGCCAGCAGCAGTCAGGGGGCCAGCACTGAAGCTTTCTTT.

The chain employs TRBV10-3 and TRBJ1-3; no clear D gene. This CDR3 is 12 amino acids long. CDR1 and CDR2 (germline): ENHRY, SYGVKD. Deletions cut 0 bases from V and 8 bases from J, with 5 bases between. CDR3 DNA: TGTGCCATCAGTGAGTCCGGGGACACCATATATTTT. Protein: CAISESGDTIYF.

This chain joins TRBV4-1 and TRBJ1-1; D ambiguous. This CDR3 has 11 residues. The V end was cut by 6 bases, the J end by 4 bases, with 6 bases between. Per germline, CDR1 MGHRA and CDR2 YSYEKL. CDR3 bases: TGCGCCAGCAGGGTAGGCACTGAAGCTTTCTTT. Its translation is CASRVGTEAFF.

V is TRBV6-5 and J is TRBJ2-5; 9 positions agree with TRBD1. The CDR3 spans 14 residues. Germline V gene lookup returns CDR1 MNHEY and CDR2 SVGAGI. Trimming took 3 bases from V and 5 from J; bases not matched to a gene: 4. The DNA for the CDR3 is TGTGCCAGCAGTTATGGGACAGGGCAGGAGACCCAGTACTTC. Amino acids: CASSYGTGQETQYF.

This chain connects TRBV5-6 to TRBJ1-1; no clear D gene. The CDR3 is 14 residues long. V was cut by 5 bases and J by 4 bases, with 15 bases left in between. From germline, CDR1 is SGHDT and CDR2 YYEEEE. This CDR3 is CASRTPTPSTEAFF. Here the CDR3 DNA reads TGTGCCAGCAGGACCCCTACTCCGTCCACTGAAGCTTTCTTT.

This clone was seen more than once but under ten times. The chain combines TRBV5-5 with TRBJ1-5, with D unclear. Per the germline V gene, CDR1 is SGHKS and CDR2 is YYEKEE (reference sequence). Trimming pared 1 base from V and 7 bases from J, leaving 12 bases between. The CDR3 contains 14 residues. The CDR3 sequence is CASSLTGNNQPQHF. CDR3 bases: TGTGCCAGCAGCTTGACGGGGAATAACCAGCCCCAGCATTTT.

In this sample, this clone turned up many times. The rearrangement joins TRBV19 to TRBJ1-5; no clear D. The CDR3 runs to 14 residues. From germline, CDR1 is LNHDA and CDR2 SQIVND (reference sequence). Between the trimmed V and J ends, which lost 6 bases and 5 bases, there was a span of 14 bases. The CDR3 DNA reads TGTGCCAGTAGGGACCGACGGGTAGATCAGCCCCAGCATTTT. Translated: CASRDRRVDQPQHF.

In regard to this clone: One end of the junction varies from germline; a read error may be responsible. The V and J genes are TRBV7-9 and TRBJ2-1, with 10 bases lining up with TRBD2. CDR3 length: 15 amino acids. CDR1 and CDR2 (germline): SEHNR, FQNEAQ (reference sequence). The CDR3 loop is CASRLAGGTGNEQFF. CDR3 nucleotide sequence: TGTGCCAGCAGGTTAGCGGGGGGCACTGGAAATGAGCAGTTCTTC.

The V gene is TRBV18, the J gene TRBJ2-7; D is possibly TRBD1 (5 bases). CDR1 is KGHSH, CDR2 LQKENI, per germline. The ends were cut back, 3 bases at V and 1 base at J, with 7 bases in the middle. The CDR3 is made up of 13 amino acids. The CDR3 DNA reads TGTGCCAGCTCACCCACAGGTTCCTACGAGCAGTACTTC. Its protein is CASSPTGSYEQYF.

This clone was seen just once. The V gene is TRBV18, the J gene TRBJ1-2; D is undetermined. V dropped 2 bases and J dropped 4 bases, with 11 bases sitting between them. CDR1 and CDR2 from the germline V gene are KGHSH and LQKENI. This CDR3 has 14 amino acids. CDR3 DNA: TGTGCCAGCTCACCAGATCTGGCAGGCTATGGCTACACCTTC. This codes for CASSPDLAGYGYTF.

This clone was seen a single time. The CDR3 spells CATSDGRKNTGELFF. CDR3 coding DNA: TGTGCCACCAGTGATGGCAGGAAGAACACCGGGGAGCTGTTTTTT. V gene TRBV24-1 combines with J gene TRBJ2-2; D gene uncertain. The V gene lost 3 bases and the J gene lost 1 base, with 8 bases spanning the gap. Looked up from germline, CDR1 is KGHDR and CDR2 is SFDVKD. The CDR3 runs to 15 residues.

The rearrangement links TRBV10-3 to TRBJ1-1; 8 bases are a match to TRBD1. The CDR3 is 14 residues long. CDR1 is ENHRY and CDR2 is SYGVKD in the germline V gene. V lost 4 bases, J lost 6 bases, and 7 bases stayed unmatched. CDR3 bases: TGTGCCATCAGTGGGCAGGGGGCCGTCTCTGAAGCTTTCTTT. It yields the protein CAISGQGAVSEAFF.

This chain uses TRBV5-6 with TRBJ1-3, with D unclear. Germline V gene data show CDR1 as SGHDT and CDR2 as YYEEEE. The CDR3 is 15 amino acids. With 4 bases removed from V and 1 base from J, the gap between germline ends came to 12 bases. CDR3 coding DNA: TGTGCCAGCAGCGGACGAGACACTTCTGGAAACACCATATATTTT. Its protein product is CASSGRDTSGNTIYF.

V usage is TRBV30 and J usage is TRBJ1-1; weak D call: TRBD1 (6 bases). The CDR3 sequence is 13 residues long. V was clipped by 0 bases and J by 2 bases, with 7 bases between them. Germline CDR1 and CDR2: GTSNPN and SVGIG (reference sequence). The CDR3 here is CAWSVGTNTEAFF. The CDR3 bases are TGTGCCTGGAGTGTAGGGACAAACACTGAAGCTTTCTTT.

The V and J genes are TRBV9 and TRBJ2-1; TRBD1 agrees at 10 bases. The CDR3 length is 17 residues. Germline V gene data show CDR1 as SGDLS and CDR2 as YYNGEE. The trim removed 0 bases at V and 6 bases at J, leaving 9 bases unmatched. CDR3 residues: CASSVVGAGQGFNEQFF. The CDR3 DNA reads TGTGCCAGCAGCGTAGTAGGGGCGGGACAGGGGTTCAATGAGCAGTTCTTC.

The rearrangement links TRBV6-5 to TRBJ1-2, with D unresolved. Germline V gene sequence: CDR1 MNHEY, CDR2 SVGAGI. The CDR3 has 13 amino acids. V was trimmed by 5 bases and J by 7 bases, leaving 14 bases between them. CDR3 region: CASSTIGMGGYTF. Here the CDR3 DNA reads TGTGCCAGCAGTACGATTGGAATGGGTGGCTACACCTTC.

This chain joins TRBV4-2 and TRBJ2-2; D could derive from TRBD1 or TRBD2 (6 bases each). Per germline, CDR1 LGHNA and CDR2 YNFKEQ. The CDR3 is 16 amino acids. Trimming shortened V by 1 base and J by 4 bases, and 13 bases separated the two germline ends. In DNA form, the CDR3 reads TGTGCCAGCAGCCAAGGTTTGGGGGGCGGCACCGGGGAGCTGTTTTTT. Encoded protein: CASSQGLGGGTGELFF.

V is TRBV9 and J is TRBJ1-1; TRBD1 is a possible D gene (6 bases). The CDR3 length is 15 residues. The germline gives CDR1 SGDLS, CDR2 YYNGEE. The V gene lost 0 bases and the J gene lost 3 bases, with 12 bases spanning the gap. The CDR3 DNA is TGTGCCAGCAGCGTAGGCCAGGGGTGGGACACTGAAGCTTTCTTT. Protein sequence: CASSVGQGWDTEAFF.

This clone appeared a single time. This chain uses TRBV12-3 or TRBV12-4 with TRBJ2-3; unclear D gene. V was pared by 2 bases and J by 5 bases, with 8 bases between. The CDR3 is 13 residues long. CDR3 in amino acids: CASSLILGDTQYF. For the CDR3, the DNA is TGTGCCAGCAGTTTAATCCTGGGAGATACGCAGTATTTT.

This clone counts as hyperexpanded. The chain has TRBV5-5 and TRBJ1-1; possibly TRBD1 for D (5 bases). Deletions cut 0 bases from V and 4 bases from J, with 10 bases between. Germline loops: CDR1 SGHKS, CDR2 YYEKEE (reference sequence). This CDR3 has 14 amino acids. The CDR3: CASSLELDTTEAFF. The CDR3, as DNA: TGTGCCAGCAGCTTGGAACTGGACACCACTGAAGCTTTCTTT.

The V and J genes are TRBV7-2 and TRBJ2-3; D is ambiguous. The V and J ends lost 5 bases and 4 bases respectively, with 13 bases between them. CDR1 is SGHTA and CDR2 is FQGNSA in the germline V gene. The CDR3 extends over 14 amino acids. The CDR3 is CASSPRGVPDTQYF. The CDR3 coding sequence is TGTGCCAGCAGCCCCCGTGGAGTTCCAGATACGCAGTATTTT.

J is TRBJ2-1 and V is TRBV24-1; possibly TRBD2 for D (5 bases). Trimming pared 9 bases from V and 1 base from J, leaving 12 bases between. The CDR3 covers 14 residues. Germline-derived CDR1 and CDR2 are KGHDR and SFDVKD. CDR3 loop: CATGRPGSYNEQFF. The DNA for the CDR3 is TGTGCCACCGGAAGGCCGGGGTCCTACAATGAGCAGTTCTTC.

V usage is TRBV9 and J usage is TRBJ1-4; D is uncertain. This CDR3 contains 14 residues. In germline, CDR1 is SGDLS, CDR2 YYNGEE. V lost 0 bases, J lost 4 bases, and 7 bases lay in between. The CDR3 region is CASSVEPYNEKLFF. The CDR3 DNA is TGTGCCAGCAGCGTAGAACCTTATAATGAAAAACTGTTTTTT.